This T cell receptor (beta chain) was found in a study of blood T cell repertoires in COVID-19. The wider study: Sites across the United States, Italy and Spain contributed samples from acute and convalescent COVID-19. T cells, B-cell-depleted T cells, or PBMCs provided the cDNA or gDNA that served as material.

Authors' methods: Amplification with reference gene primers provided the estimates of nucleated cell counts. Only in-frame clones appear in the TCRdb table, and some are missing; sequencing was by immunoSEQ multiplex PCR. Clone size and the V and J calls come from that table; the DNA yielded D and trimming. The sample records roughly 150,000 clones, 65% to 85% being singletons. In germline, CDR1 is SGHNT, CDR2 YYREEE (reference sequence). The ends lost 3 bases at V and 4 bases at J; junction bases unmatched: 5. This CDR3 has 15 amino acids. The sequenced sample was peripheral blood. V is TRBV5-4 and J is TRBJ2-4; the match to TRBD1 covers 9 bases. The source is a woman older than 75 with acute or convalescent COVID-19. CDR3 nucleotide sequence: TGTGCCAGCAGCTCTACGGGACAGGGAAAAAACATTCAGTACTTC. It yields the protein CASSSTGQGKNIQYF.